The entry that follows covers one TCR beta chain sequence. This sample was included in a study of shared clonotypes between healthy human individuals. This CDR3 has 18 amino acids. Germline V gives CDR1 SNHLY, CDR2 FYNNEI. The junction had 18 bases not matched to a gene; V was cut back by 7 bases and J by 2 bases. This table comes from immunoSEQ multiplex PCR, and its TCRdb copy is limited to in-frame clones, with some not included. The sample lists more than 1,200,000 clones, 98% to 99% seen once, with roughly 0.35% in the top ten. V and J are TRBV2 and TRBJ2-7; 9 nucleotides line up with TRBD1. The specimen was naive CD4+ T cells sorted from blood. As to subset: CD45RA+ positively selected. The source of this sequence is a man aged 30-40 years in good health. The DNA for the CDR3 is TGTGCCAGCACAGGGCCGGACAGGGGACGACTAGCCGCCTACGAGCAGTACTTC. Protein sequence: CASTGPDRGRLAAYEQYF.